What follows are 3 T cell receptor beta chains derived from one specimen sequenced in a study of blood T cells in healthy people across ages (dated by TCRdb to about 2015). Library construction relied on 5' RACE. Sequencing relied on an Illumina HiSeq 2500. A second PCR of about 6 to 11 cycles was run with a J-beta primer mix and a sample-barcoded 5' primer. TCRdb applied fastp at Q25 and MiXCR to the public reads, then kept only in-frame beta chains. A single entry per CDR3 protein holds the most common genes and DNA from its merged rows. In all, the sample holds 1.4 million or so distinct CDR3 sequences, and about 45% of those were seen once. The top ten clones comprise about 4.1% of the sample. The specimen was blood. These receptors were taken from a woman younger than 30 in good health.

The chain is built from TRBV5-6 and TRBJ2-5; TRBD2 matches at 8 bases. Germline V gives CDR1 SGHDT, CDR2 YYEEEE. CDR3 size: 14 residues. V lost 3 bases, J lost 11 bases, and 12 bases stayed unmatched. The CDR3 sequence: CASSSGLAEGVQYF. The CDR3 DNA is TGTGCCAGCAGCTCAGGACTAGCTGAAGGTGTGCAGTACTTC.

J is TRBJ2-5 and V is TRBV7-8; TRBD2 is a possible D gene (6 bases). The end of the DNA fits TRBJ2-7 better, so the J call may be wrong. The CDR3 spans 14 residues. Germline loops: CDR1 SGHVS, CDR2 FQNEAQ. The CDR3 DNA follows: TGTGCCAGCAGCTTAAGGCTCGGGGGTTCCGAGCAGTACTTC. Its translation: CASSLRLGGSEQYF.

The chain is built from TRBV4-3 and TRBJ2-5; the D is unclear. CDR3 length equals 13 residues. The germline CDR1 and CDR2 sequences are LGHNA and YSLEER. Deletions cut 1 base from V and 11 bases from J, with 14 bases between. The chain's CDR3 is CASSQVLRIEQYF. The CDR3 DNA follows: TGCGCCAGCAGCCAAGTACTACGGATTGAGCAGTACTTC.